This is a list of T cell receptor beta chains from one sample in a study of blood T cell repertoires in COVID-19. Only in-frame clones appear in the TCRdb table, and some are missing; sequencing was by immunoSEQ multiplex PCR. Among fewer than 200,000 clones listed, 88% were seen once. The sequencing sample was made of PBMCs or T cells enriched from blood (not recorded which). All receptors derive from a woman aged 18-29 years who had recovered from COVID-19. Both conserved end residues are part of each CDR3. Fields, in order: CDR3 DNA, CDR3 protein, D gene, clone size, V gene, J gene. D genes are given only for firm matches. Expanded clones are given a class, and other clones once, few, many or no size at all.

TGTGCCAGCAGTTACTTGAGGTCCTACGAGCAGTACTTC	CASSYLRSYEQYF	.	once	TRBV6-5	TRBJ2-7
TGTGCCAGAAGCTTTCAAGCGGGGGGGCCACAATGGAAGACCCAGTACTTC	CARSFQAGGPQWKTQYF	TRBD2	.	TRBV5-3	TRBJ2-5
TGTGCCAGCAGTTTATACTGGACTTCAGTCCACGAGCAGTACTTC	CASSLYWTSVHEQYF	.	.	TRBV27	TRBJ2-7
TGTGCCAGCTCAGGTAGCGGGAACACCGGGGAGCTGTTTTTT	CASSGSGNTGELFF	.	.	TRBV18	TRBJ2-2
TGCAGCGTTCGGGACAGGGAGAACACTGAAGCTTTCTTT	CSVRDRENTEAFF	TRBD1	.	TRBV29-1	TRBJ1-1
TGCAGCGTTGGGTCAAGTACAGCCCAGGGGGAGCAGTACTTC	CSVGSSTAQGEQYF	.	.	TRBV29-1	TRBJ2-7
TGTGCCAGTGACTACAATGCCTACAATGAGCAGTTCTTC	CASDYNAYNEQFF	.	.	TRBV2	TRBJ2-1
TGTGCCACCAGCAGAGATATGAACACCGGGGAGCTGTTTTTT	CATSRDMNTGELFF	.	.	TRBV15	TRBJ2-2
TGTGCCAGCAGCGGGACAGGGCTTGTTTTTGAGCAGTACTTC	CASSGTGLVFEQYF	TRBD1	.	TRBV2	TRBJ2-7
TGTGCCAGCAGGCGCGATAATGAAAAACTGTTTTTT	CASRRDNEKLFF	.	.	TRBV12-3/TRBV12-4	TRBJ1-4
TGTGCCAGCTCACCCTCGATGGAGAAAAGAGAAGGAGAGACCCAGTACTTC	CASSPSMEKREGETQYF	.	once	TRBV18	TRBJ2-5
TGTGCCAGCAGCCTGAACGGGGGGTCCCACAATGAGCAGTTCTTC	CASSLNGGSHNEQFF	TRBD2	.	TRBV11-2	TRBJ2-1